This paragraph covers one T cell receptor (beta chain) sequence. What it recognizes is unknown. TCRdb keeps only in-frame clones here, not all; method: immunoSEQ multiplex PCR. Found here are tens of thousands of clones, 75% to 90% of them singletons; the top ten hold approximately 19%. This entry comes from a study of T cell responses to AZD1222 COVID-19 vaccine. Study-wide points: The donor cohort was predominantly white British with a female majority, and clonal diversity may have been underestimated.

Sequences were derived from peripheral blood, sampled on day 0 of MenACWY control vaccination. The clonotype originates from an adult in good health.

CDR3 coding DNA: TGCAGCGTCCGGGGTTGGCCGAGCTCCTACAATGAGCAGTTCTTC. Translated: CSVRGWPSSYNEQFF. V and J are TRBV29-1 and TRBJ2-1, with a weak D call TRBD2 (5 bases). The V end was cut by 6 bases, the J end by 0 bases, with 15 bases between. Germline V gene lookup returns CDR1 SQVTM and CDR2 ANQGSEA. The CDR3 runs to 15 residues.